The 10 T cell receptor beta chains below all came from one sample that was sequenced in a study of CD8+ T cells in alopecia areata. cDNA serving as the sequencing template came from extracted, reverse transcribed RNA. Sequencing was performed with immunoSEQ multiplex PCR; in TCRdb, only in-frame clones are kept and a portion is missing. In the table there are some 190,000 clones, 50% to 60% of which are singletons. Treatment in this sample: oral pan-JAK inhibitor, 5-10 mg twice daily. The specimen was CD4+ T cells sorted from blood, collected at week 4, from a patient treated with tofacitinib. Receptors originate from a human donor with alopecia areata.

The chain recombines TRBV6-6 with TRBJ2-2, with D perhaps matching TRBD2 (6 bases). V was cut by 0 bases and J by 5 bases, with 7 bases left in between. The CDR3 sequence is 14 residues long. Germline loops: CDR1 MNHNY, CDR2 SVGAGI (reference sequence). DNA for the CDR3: TGTGCCAGCAGTTACTCGGGGGGTACCGGGGAGCTGTTTTTT. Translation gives CASSYSGGTGELFF.

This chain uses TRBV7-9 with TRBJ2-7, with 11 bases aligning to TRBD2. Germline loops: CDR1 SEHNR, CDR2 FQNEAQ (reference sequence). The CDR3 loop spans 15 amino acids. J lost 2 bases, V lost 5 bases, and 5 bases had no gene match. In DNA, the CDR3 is TGTGCCAGCAGCAAGGGACTAGCGGTACCCTACGAGCAGTACTTC. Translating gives CASSKGLAVPYEQYF. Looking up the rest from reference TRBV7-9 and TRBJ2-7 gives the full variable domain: DTGVSQNPRHKITKRGQNVTFRCDPISEHNRLYWYRQTLGQGPEFLTYFQNEAQLEKSRLLSDRFSAERPKGSFSTLEIQRTEQGDSAMYLCASSKGLAVPYEQYFGPGTRLTVT.

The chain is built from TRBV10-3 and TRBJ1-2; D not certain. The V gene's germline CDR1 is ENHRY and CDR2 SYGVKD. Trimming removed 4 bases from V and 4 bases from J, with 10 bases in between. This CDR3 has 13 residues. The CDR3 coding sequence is TGTGCCATCAGTGTCGATGCCTTCTATGGCTACACCTTC. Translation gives CAISVDAFYGYTF.

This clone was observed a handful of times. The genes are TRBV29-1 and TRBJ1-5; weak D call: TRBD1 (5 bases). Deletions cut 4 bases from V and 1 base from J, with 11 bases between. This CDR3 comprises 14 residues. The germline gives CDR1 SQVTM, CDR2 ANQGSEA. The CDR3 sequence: CSVVPGLSNQPQHF. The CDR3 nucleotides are TGCAGCGTTGTTCCAGGGCTGAGCAATCAGCCCCAGCATTTT.

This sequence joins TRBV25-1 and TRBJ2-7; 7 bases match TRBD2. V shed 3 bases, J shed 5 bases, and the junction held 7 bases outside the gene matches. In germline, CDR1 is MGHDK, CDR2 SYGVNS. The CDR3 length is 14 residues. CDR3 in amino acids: CASSDTSAHHEQYF. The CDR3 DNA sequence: TGTGCCAGCAGTGACACTAGCGCCCACCACGAGCAGTACTTC.

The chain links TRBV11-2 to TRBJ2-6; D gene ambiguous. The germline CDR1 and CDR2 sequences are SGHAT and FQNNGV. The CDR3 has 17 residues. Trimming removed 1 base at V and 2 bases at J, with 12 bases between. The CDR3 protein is CASSLAWVGTGANVLTF. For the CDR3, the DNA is TGTGCCAGCAGCTTAGCGTGGGTAGGGACTGGGGCCAACGTCCTGACTTTC. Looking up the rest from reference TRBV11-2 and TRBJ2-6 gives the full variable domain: EAGVAQSPRYKIIEKRQSVAFWCNPISGHATLYWYQQILGQGPKLLIQFQNNGVVDDSQLPKDRFSAERLKGVDSTLKIQPAKLEDSAVYLCASSLAWVGTGANVLTFGAGSRLTVL.

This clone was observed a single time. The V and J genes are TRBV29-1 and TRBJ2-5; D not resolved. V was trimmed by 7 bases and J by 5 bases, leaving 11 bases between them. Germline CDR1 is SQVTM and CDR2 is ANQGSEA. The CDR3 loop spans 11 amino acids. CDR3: CSARIGETQYF. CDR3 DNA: TGCAGCGCCAGAATTGGGGAGACCCAGTACTTC. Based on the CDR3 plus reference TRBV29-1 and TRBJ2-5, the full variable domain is SAVISQKPSRDICQRGTSLTIQCQVDSQVTMMFWYRQQPGQSLTLIATANQGSEATYESGFVIDKFPISRPNLTFSTLTVSNMSPEDSSIYLCSARIGETQYFGPGTRLLVL.

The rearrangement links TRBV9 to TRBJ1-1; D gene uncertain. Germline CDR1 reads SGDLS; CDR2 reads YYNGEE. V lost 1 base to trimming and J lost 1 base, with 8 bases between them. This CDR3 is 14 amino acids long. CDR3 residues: CASSVNVGNTEAFF. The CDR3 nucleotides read TGTGCCAGCAGCGTAAATGTGGGGAACACTGAAGCTTTCTTT.

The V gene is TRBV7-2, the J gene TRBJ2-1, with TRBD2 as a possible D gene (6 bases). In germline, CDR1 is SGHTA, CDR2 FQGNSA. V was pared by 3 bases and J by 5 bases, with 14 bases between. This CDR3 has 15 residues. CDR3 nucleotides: TGTGCCAGCAGCTTGAGCGGAGGAGGGCACAATGAGCAGTTCTTC. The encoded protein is CASSLSGGGHNEQFF.

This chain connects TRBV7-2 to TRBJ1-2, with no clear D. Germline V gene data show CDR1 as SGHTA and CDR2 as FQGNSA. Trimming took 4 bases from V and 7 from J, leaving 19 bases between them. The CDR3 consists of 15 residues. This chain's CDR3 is CASSYTGPREGGYTF. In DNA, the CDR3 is TGTGCCAGCAGCTACACCGGACCGCGGGAGGGTGGCTACACCTTC.